These 23 T cell receptor beta chains came from one sample sequenced in a study of cytomegalovirus exposure and HLA in healthy donors. Both 60 Vbeta primers and 13 Jbeta primers went into the PCR. Profiling relied on immunoSEQ multiplex PCR, and the TCRdb table lists in-frame clones only, not all of them. In the table there are about 150,000 clones, almost 80% of which are singletons. The source material was PBMCs. Receptor source: a woman younger than 45 in good health and CMV-seronegative.

The chain uses TRBV30 and TRBJ2-7; D perhaps matches TRBD1 (6 bases). CDR1 and CDR2 (germline): GTSNPN, SVGIG (reference sequence). The CDR3 totals 13 residues. V shed 2 bases and J shed 0 bases, with 8 bases lying between them. DNA for the CDR3: TGTGCCTGGAGTCAGGGGCTCTCCTACGAGCAGTACTTC. It codes for CAWSQGLSYEQYF. Drawing the rest from reference TRBV30 and TRBJ2-7, the complete variable domain is SQTIHQWPATLVQPVGSPLSLECTVEGTSNPNLYWYRQAAGRGLQLLFYSVGIGQISSEVPQNLSASRPQDRQFILSSKKLLLSDSGFYLCAWSQGLSYEQYFGPGTRLTVT.

This clone has only a few counts. This rearrangement joins TRBV30 to TRBJ1-3, with D possibly TRBD1 on 5 matching bases. Trimming left V 8 bases short and J 0 bases short, with 8 bases between. CDR1 and CDR2 (germline): GTSNPN, SVGIG (reference sequence). The CDR3 is 12 amino acids. The CDR3 DNA reads TGTGCCGGGACCCTCTCTGGAAACACCATATATTTT. The encoded protein is CAGTLSGNTIYF.

The CDR3 region has the DNA TGTGCCAGTAACCGGGACAGGGACCCCATGAACACTGAAGCTTTCTTT. It specifies CASNRDRDPMNTEAFF. The chain employs TRBV19 and TRBJ1-1; TRBD1 matches 9 bases. Germline V CDR1 and CDR2: LNHDA, SQIVND (reference sequence). V was pared by 7 bases and J by 0 bases, with 9 bases of the junction left unmatched. This CDR3 region has 16 residues.

V usage is TRBV2 and J usage is TRBJ1-1, with TRBD1 identical over 7 bases. The germline gives CDR1 SNHLY, CDR2 FYNNEI. With V trimmed by 7 bases and J by 11 bases, 10 bases remained unmatched. The CDR3 spans 12 residues. The CDR3, as DNA: TGTGCCAGCACCAGGGGGGCCCCAGGGGCTTTCTTT. Protein: CASTRGAPGAFF.

J is TRBJ1-2 and V is TRBV30; D is ambiguous. Germline lookup yields CDR1 GTSNPN and CDR2 SVGIG (reference sequence). The CDR3 covers 10 residues. Trimming took off 7 bases at V and 8 bases at J, with 11 bases between the two ends. CDR3 amino acids: CAYREVGYTF. The CDR3 DNA follows: TGTGCCTATAGGGAGGTCGGCTACACCTTC.

This clone has more than one count but fewer than ten. The chain links TRBV7-9 to TRBJ2-2; D is perhaps TRBD1 (5 bases). The germline gives CDR1 SEHNR, CDR2 FQNEAQ (reference sequence). Trimming pared 4 bases from V and 7 bases from J, leaving 10 bases between. This CDR3 contains 13 residues. CDR3 sequence (DNA): TGTGCCAGCAGCTACCCCGACAGCGGGGAGCTGTTTTTT. Translating it yields CASSYPDSGELFF.

The chain has TRBV19 and TRBJ1-1, with TRBD1 as a possible D gene (6 bases). With 3 bases removed from V and 11 bases from J, the gap between germline ends came to 13 bases. The CDR3 runs to 12 residues. Germline V gene sequence: CDR1 LNHDA, CDR2 SQIVND (reference sequence). The CDR3 DNA is TGTGCCAGTAGTATGCGGGGGGCCGAGGCTTTCTTT. Translating it yields CASSMRGAEAFF.

This clone was seen a few times. In DNA form, the CDR3 reads TGTGCCAGTAGTATGGACGGGACTAGCGGGGGTTCAGATACGCAGTATTTT. As protein: CASSMDGTSGGSDTQYF. The chain carries TRBV19 and TRBJ2-3; TRBD2 matches at 14 bases. The germline V gene has CDR1 LNHDA and CDR2 SQIVND (reference sequence). This CDR3 spans 17 amino acids. With V trimmed by 3 bases and J by 4 bases, 6 bases remained unmatched.

This chain links TRBV19 with TRBJ1-5; the match to TRBD1 covers 8 bases. This CDR3 spans 12 amino acids. Per germline, CDR1 LNHDA and CDR2 SQIVND (reference sequence). V lost 7 bases and J lost 9; bases outside the gene matches: 5. The CDR3 here is CASTRQGWPQHF. The CDR3 nucleotides read TGTGCCAGTACCCGACAGGGGTGGCCCCAGCATTTT.

The V call is TRBV30, the J call TRBJ1-2, with D uncertain. Per germline, CDR1 GTSNPN and CDR2 SVGIG (reference sequence). This CDR3 has 12 residues. Between the trimmed V and J ends, which lost 0 bases and 2 bases, there was a span of 4 bases. CDR3 protein: CAWSVSNYGYTF. In DNA form, the CDR3 reads TGTGCCTGGAGTGTATCGAACTATGGCTACACCTTC. Filled out from reference TRBV30 and TRBJ1-2, the complete variable domain reads SQTIHQWPATLVQPVGSPLSLECTVEGTSNPNLYWYRQAAGRGLQLLFYSVGIGQISSEVPQNLSASRPQDRQFILSSKKLLLSDSGFYLCAWSVSNYGYTFGSGTRLTVV.

The chain carries TRBV4-2 and TRBJ2-1; tentative D call: TRBD2 (5 bases). The CDR3 has 15 amino acids. CDR1 and CDR2 from the germline V gene are LGHNA and YNFKEQ. V lost 1 base and J lost 6, with 13 bases in between. CDR3 in amino acids: CASSQVTTNPNEQFF. DNA for the CDR3: TGTGCCAGCAGCCAAGTGACGACTAACCCCAATGAGCAGTTCTTC.

V usage is TRBV15 and J usage is TRBJ2-7; D might be TRBD1 (5 bases). CDR1 LNHNV and CDR2 YYDKDF come from the germline V gene (reference sequence). This CDR3 spans 14 amino acids. With 5 bases removed from V and 3 bases from J, the gap between germline ends came to 14 bases. CDR3 region: CATSDGLRDYEQYF. CDR3 bases: TGTGCCACCAGCGACGGCCTCAGGGACTACGAGCAGTACTTC.

This sequence joins TRBV28 and TRBJ2-7, with 8 bases lining up with TRBD1. This CDR3 contains 15 residues. The V segment lost 8 bases and the J segment 5 bases; nucleotides outside the gene matches: 14. Germline CDR1 reads MDHEN; CDR2 reads SYDVKM. CDR3 sequence (DNA): TGTGCCAGCTTCCCTCAGGGGGCAGTGGGTAACGAGCAGTACTTC. It specifies CASFPQGAVGNEQYF.

This clone was detected only a few times. CDR3 loop: CSARDFPRAFF. Written as DNA, the CDR3 is TGCAGTGCTAGAGATTTCCCGAGGGCTTTCTTT. The chain has TRBV20-1 and TRBJ1-1; D unclear. Deletions cut 0 bases from V and 11 bases from J, with 10 bases between. Germline V gives CDR1 DFQATT, CDR2 SNEGSKA (reference sequence). The CDR3 consists of 11 residues.

The chain couples TRBV5-1 to TRBJ1-6; possibly TRBD1 for D (5 bases). The ends were cut back, 0 bases at V and 8 bases at J, with 15 bases in the middle. The CDR3 runs to 16 residues. Per germline, CDR1 SGHRS and CDR2 YFSETQ. CDR3 nucleotide sequence: TGCGCCAGCAGCTTGGATGGGGGGTTAATCGATTCACCCCTCCACTTT. Encoded protein: CASSLDGGLIDSPLHF.

The chain joins TRBV27 to TRBJ2-7; 11 bases match TRBD2. Germline CDR1 reads MNHEY; CDR2 reads SMNVEV (reference sequence). The junction had 5 bases not matched to a gene; V was cut back by 2 bases and J by 8 bases. There are 14 residues in the CDR3. The chain's CDR3 is CASSLILAGDKQYF. The CDR3 region has the DNA TGTGCCAGCAGTTTAATACTAGCGGGGGACAAGCAGTACTTC.

The chain combines TRBV19 with TRBJ2-2, with D possibly matching TRBD1 (5 bases). Germline V CDR1 and CDR2: LNHDA, SQIVND (reference sequence). This CDR3 has 14 amino acids. With 1 base removed from V and 5 bases from J, the gap between germline ends came to 8 bases. Here the CDR3 DNA reads TGTGCCAGTAGTATAGTGAAGGGGACCGGGGAGCTGTTTTTT. Its translation is CASSIVKGTGELFF.

J is TRBJ2-7 and V is TRBV7-6; TRBD1 matches 7 bases. The germline V gene encodes CDR1 SGHVS and CDR2 FNYEAQ. This CDR3 region has 15 residues. V shed 5 bases and J 2 bases; nucleotides not matched to a gene: 9. CDR3 protein: CASSPASQGAYEQYF. In DNA form, the CDR3 reads TGTGCCAGCAGCCCAGCTTCCCAGGGGGCCTACGAGCAGTACTTC. Supplemented by reference TRBV7-6 and TRBJ2-7, the full variable domain reads GAGVSQSPRYKVTKRGQDVALRCDPISGHVSLYWYRQALGQGPEFLTYFNYEAQQDKSGLPNDRFSAERPEGSISTLTIQRTEQRDSAMYRCASSPASQGAYEQYFGPGTRLTVT.

The chain employs TRBV15 and TRBJ1-2; weak D call: TRBD1 (5 bases). V was trimmed by 0 bases and J by 0 bases, leaving 11 bases between them. In germline, CDR1 is LNHNV, CDR2 YYDKDF (reference sequence). This CDR3 is 16 amino acids long. CDR3 loop: CATSRDGATANYGYTF. The CDR3 bases are TGTGCCACCAGCAGAGATGGGGCGACAGCTAACTATGGCTACACCTTC.

V is TRBV5-1 and J is TRBJ2-7; 7 bases line up with TRBD1. The CDR3 is made up of 14 amino acids. Per the germline V gene, CDR1 is SGHRS and CDR2 is YFSETQ. Trimming cost V 7 bases and J 0 bases; bases outside gene matches: 7. CDR3: CASGDRVSSYEQYF. Written as DNA, the CDR3 is TGCGCCAGCGGTGACAGGGTGAGCTCCTACGAGCAGTACTTC.

The chain couples TRBV11-3 to TRBJ2-1, with TRBD1 identical over 10 bases. CDR1 is SGHNT and CDR2 is YENEEA in the germline V gene. The CDR3 extends over 18 amino acids. With V trimmed by 1 base and J by 8 bases, 14 bases remained unmatched. CDR3 sequence (DNA): TGTGCCAGCAGCTTAGCCGGGACAGGGGAGGAGGGCGAAGATGAGCAGTTCTTC. This sequence encodes CASSLAGTGEEGEDEQFF.

The chain carries TRBV9 and TRBJ1-3; the D gene is possibly TRBD1 (5 bases). The germline V and J ends were trimmed by 4 bases and 6 bases, with 23 bases remaining between them. Germline CDR1 reads SGDLS; CDR2 reads YYNGEE. The CDR3 has 17 amino acids. CDR3 in DNA: TGTGCCAGCAGCCCCCAGCGGGGCGTTACAAACAAAAACACCATATATTTT. Residues: CASSPQRGVTNKNTIYF.

The V call is TRBV7-9, the J call TRBJ1-6, with D perhaps TRBD1 (6 bases). Trimming left V 5 bases short and J 7 bases short, with 15 bases between. Germline V CDR1 and CDR2: SEHNR, FQNEAQ (reference sequence). This CDR3 contains 15 residues. As DNA, the CDR3 is TGTGCCAGCAGCCGGCAGGGCCAGGGGAATTCACCCCTCCACTTT. This sequence encodes CASSRQGQGNSPLHF.